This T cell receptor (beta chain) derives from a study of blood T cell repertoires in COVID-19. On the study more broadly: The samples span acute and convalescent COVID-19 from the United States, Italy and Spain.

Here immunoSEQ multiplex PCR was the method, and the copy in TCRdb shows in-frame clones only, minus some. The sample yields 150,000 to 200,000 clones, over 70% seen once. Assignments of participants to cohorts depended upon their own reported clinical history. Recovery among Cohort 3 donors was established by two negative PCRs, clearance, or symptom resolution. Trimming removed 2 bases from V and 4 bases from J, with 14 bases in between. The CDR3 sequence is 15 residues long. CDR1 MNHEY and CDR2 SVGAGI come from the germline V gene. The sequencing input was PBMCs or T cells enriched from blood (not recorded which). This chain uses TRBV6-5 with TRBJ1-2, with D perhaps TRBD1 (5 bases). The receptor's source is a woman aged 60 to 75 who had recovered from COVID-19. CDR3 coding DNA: TGTGCCAGCAGTTACGCCCTGGGGCAGACCTATGGCTACACCTTC. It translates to CASSYALGQTYGYTF.